This T cell receptor (beta chain) was retrieved from a study of blood T cell repertoires in COVID-19. Study background: There were acute and convalescent COVID-19 samples, and they came from the United States, Italy and Spain.

The data were produced by immunoSEQ multiplex PCR, yet TCRdb's version contains in-frame clones alone and is incomplete. The data contain 200,000 to 250,000 clones, about 90% of them seen just once; the ten biggest clones take up just under 6.5%. V lost 4 bases to trimming and J lost 2 bases; unmatched junction nucleotides: 8. The CDR3 extends over 16 amino acids. From germline, CDR1 is SGHVS and CDR2 FQNEAQ. All enrollees were about 18 to 90 years old and from 25 or so US areas. V is TRBV7-8 and J is TRBJ2-3, with 8 bases that match TRBD1. Sequencing used PBMCs or T cells enriched from blood (not recorded which). The clonotype originates from a woman under 40 with acute COVID-19. CDR3 sequence (DNA): TGTGCCAGCAGCTCCCCGACAGGGGAGGACACAGATACGCAGTATTTT. It translates to CASSSPTGEDTDTQYF.